A single TCR beta chain is shown here with its context. The target antigen is unknown. The identical CDR3 is also encoded by other nucleotide sequences in the sample. Researchers ran the PCR with 60 Vbeta and 13 Jbeta primers. Repertoires were generated with immunoSEQ multiplex PCR, while TCRdb's copy carries only in-frame clones and drops some. The sample has about 120,000 clones, over 70% seen once. This sample was taken from a study of cytomegalovirus exposure and HLA in healthy donors. Whole-study context: Unique TCRs from HLA-typed donors, some 85 million of them, were held in an early data release.

Study conclusions and caveats: The authors enumerated around 150 TCR beta chains as linked to cytomegalovirus. For TCR beta chains, V- and J-gene trimming was later linked to a missense DCLRE1C variant.

The sequencing sample was made of PBMCs. This receptor was taken from a middle-aged woman in good health and CMV-seropositive.

The CDR3 DNA reads TGCGCCAGCAGCCAAGACCAGGGCACAGATACGCAGTATTTT. Amino acids: CASSQDQGTDTQYF. The V gene is TRBV4-3, the J gene TRBJ2-3, with D unresolved. This CDR3 spans 14 amino acids. Trimming shortened V by 0 bases and J by 1 base, and 5 bases separated the two germline ends. The germline gives CDR1 LGHNA, CDR2 YSLEER.